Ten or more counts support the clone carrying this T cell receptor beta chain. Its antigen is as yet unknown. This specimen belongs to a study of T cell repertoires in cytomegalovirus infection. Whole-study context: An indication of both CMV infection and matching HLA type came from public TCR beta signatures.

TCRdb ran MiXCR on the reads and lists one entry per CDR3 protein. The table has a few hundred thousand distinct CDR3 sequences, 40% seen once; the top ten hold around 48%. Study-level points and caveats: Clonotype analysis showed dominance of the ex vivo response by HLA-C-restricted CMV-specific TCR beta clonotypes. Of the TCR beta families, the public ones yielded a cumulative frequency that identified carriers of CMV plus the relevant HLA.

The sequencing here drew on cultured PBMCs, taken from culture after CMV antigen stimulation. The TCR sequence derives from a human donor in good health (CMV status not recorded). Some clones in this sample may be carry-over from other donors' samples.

CDR3 nucleotide sequence: TGTGCCAGCAGCTCGACAGGGAGCGGGGCCAACGTCCTGACTTTC. Its protein is CASSSTGSGANVLTF. The rearrangement links TRBV7-9 to TRBJ2-6; 7 nucleotides align to TRBD1. The germline V gene has CDR1 SEHNR and CDR2 FQNEAQ (reference sequence). This CDR3 is 15 amino acids long. Trimming at V came to 4 bases and at J to 4 bases, leaving 4 bases not matched to a gene.